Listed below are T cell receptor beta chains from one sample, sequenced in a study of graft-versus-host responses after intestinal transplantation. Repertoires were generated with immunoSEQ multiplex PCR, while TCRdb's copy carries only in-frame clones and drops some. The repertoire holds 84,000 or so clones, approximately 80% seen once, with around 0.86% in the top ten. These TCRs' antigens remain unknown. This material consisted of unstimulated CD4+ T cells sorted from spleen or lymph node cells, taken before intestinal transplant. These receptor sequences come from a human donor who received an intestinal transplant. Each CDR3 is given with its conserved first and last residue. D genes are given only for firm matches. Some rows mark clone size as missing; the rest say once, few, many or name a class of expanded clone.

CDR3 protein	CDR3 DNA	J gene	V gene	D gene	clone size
CASSPRLAAPETQYF	TGTGCCAGCAGCCCGAGACTAGCGGCCCCAGAGACCCAGTACTTC	TRBJ2-5	TRBV7-6	TRBD2	.
CSVEREENTGELFF	TGCAGCGTTGAGCGGGAGGAGAACACCGGGGAGCTGTTTTTT	TRBJ2-2	TRBV29-1	TRBD2	.
CASSEGLDSYEQYF	TGTGCCAGCAGCGAGGGACTAGACTCCTACGAGCAGTACTTC	TRBJ2-7	TRBV21-1	.	.
CASSVRGTAYNEQFF	TGTGCCAGCAGCGTAAGGGGGACAGCCTACAATGAGCAGTTCTTC	TRBJ2-1	TRBV7-9	TRBD1	.
CASTESGNNYGYTF	TGTGCCAGCACCGAATCGGGAAATAACTATGGCTACACCTTC	TRBJ1-2	TRBV28	.	once
CASSRQGDAYEQYF	TGTGCCAGCAGTAGACAGGGGGATGCCTACGAGCAGTACTTC	TRBJ2-7	TRBV2	TRBD1	.
CASSYGQAPLAF	TGTGCCAGCAGTTACGGGCAGGCCCCCTTGGCGTTC	TRBJ2-7	TRBV6-5	.	few
CASSLAPYRGLGAFF	TGTGCCAGCAGCTTGGCCCCCTACAGGGGGCTTGGAGCTTTCTTT	TRBJ1-1	TRBV5-6	TRBD1	.
CASSYGRGLPQHF	TGTGCCAGCAGTTACGGCAGGGGTCTGCCCCAGCATTTT	TRBJ1-5	TRBV6-5	.	.
CAWSIGTPNEQFF	TGTGCCTGGAGCATAGGGACACCGAATGAGCAGTTCTTC	TRBJ2-1	TRBV30	.	.
CASRRGQTYNEQFF	TGTGCCAGCAGACGCGGACAAACTTACAATGAGCAGTTCTTC	TRBJ2-1	TRBV28	.	.
CASSLYGGNQPQHF	TGTGCCAGCAGTTTATACGGGGGCAATCAGCCCCAGCATTTT	TRBJ1-5	TRBV28	.	.
CASSRNTPSGNTIYF	TGTGCCAGCAGTCGCAACACCCCCTCTGGAAACACCATATATTTT	TRBJ1-3	TRBV6-5	.	.
CASSLDLSGSYGYTF	TGTGCCAGCAGCTTAGATCTATCAGGATCCTATGGCTACACCTTC	TRBJ1-2	TRBV7-2	.	few
CASSVGQGSGANVLTF	TGTGCCAGCAGTGTCGGACAGGGGTCTGGGGCCAACGTCCTGACTTTC	TRBJ2-6	TRBV6-1	TRBD1	.
CASSMGEEETQYF	TGTGCCAGCTCCATGGGGGAGGAGGAGACCCAGTACTTC	TRBJ2-5	TRBV2	.	.
CASSYSGTRGEQYF	TGTGCCAGCAGTTACTCCGGGACTAGAGGCGAGCAGTACTTC	TRBJ2-7	TRBV6-5	TRBD2	.
CASSRDRMDTEAFF	TGCGCCAGCAGCCGGGACAGGATGGACACTGAAGCTTTCTTT	TRBJ1-1	TRBV5-1	TRBD1	once
CASSDQGAYSDTQYF	TGTGCCAGCAGTGACCAGGGGGCCTACTCAGATACGCAGTATTTT	TRBJ2-3	TRBV7-3	TRBD1	.
CATSRGFSGTGELFF	TGTGCCACCAGCAGAGGGTTTTCCGGCACCGGGGAGCTGTTTTTT	TRBJ2-2	TRBV15	.	.
CASSILALSYNEQFF	TGTGCCAGCAGCATACTAGCGTTGTCCTACAATGAGCAGTTCTTC	TRBJ2-1	TRBV7-6	TRBD2	.
CASSFSRLAGKETQYF	TGTGCCAGCAGTTTTAGCCGACTAGCGGGGAAAGAGACCCAGTACTTC	TRBJ2-5	TRBV11-2	TRBD2	.
CASSERGGGGFGYTF	TGTGCCAGCAGTGAAAGGGGCGGGGGGGGATTTGGCTACACCTTC	TRBJ1-2	TRBV2	.	once
CASSTRQGKVNTEAFF	TGCGCCAGCAGCACCAGACAGGGTAAGGTTAACACTGAAGCTTTCTTT	TRBJ1-1	TRBV5-1	TRBD1	.
CASDHQGNYGYTF	TGTGCCAGTGACCACCAGGGGAACTATGGCTACACCTTC	TRBJ1-2	TRBV19	.	.
CASSPNQGDNQPQHF	TGTGCCAGCTCACCAAATCAGGGCGACAATCAGCCCCAGCATTTT	TRBJ1-5	TRBV18	.	.
CASSAEGDRGDEQYF	TGTGCCAGCAGCGCCGAGGGGGACAGGGGTGACGAGCAGTACTTC	TRBJ2-7	TRBV9	TRBD1	.
CASSLGSIIRDRAPKEQFF	TGTGCCAGCAGCTTAGGGTCAATCATCCGGGACAGGGCCCCAAAGGAGCAGTTCTTC	TRBJ2-1	TRBV7-3	TRBD1	.